This TCR beta chain comes out of a study of control samples from healthy donors and cancer patients. Only in-frame clones appear in the TCRdb table, and some are missing; sequencing was by immunoSEQ multiplex PCR. The table shows around 70,000 clones, with 94% occurring only once. V was pared by 3 bases and J by 6 bases, with 8 bases between. Germline V gene data show CDR1 as SEHNR and CDR2 as FQNEAQ (reference sequence). The CDR3 covers 12 residues. V gene TRBV7-9 combines with J gene TRBJ1-1; D is unclear. The sequencing sample was made of blood. The clonotype was recovered from a woman aged 25 to 39 in good health. The CDR3 DNA sequence: TGTGCCAGCAGCTTGGGCCAGCCTGAAGCTTTCTTT. Its translation: CASSLGQPEAFF.